Listed below are T cell receptor beta chains from one sample, sequenced in a study of CD8 T cells in ankylosing spondylitis. In TCRdb, the 5' RACE reads were re-called with MiXCR into one record per CDR3 protein. Of about 220,000 distinct CDR3 sequences listed, roughly 18% were seen once; the top ten hold approximately 42%. The sequenced sample consisted of blood, either unsorted or a sorted T cell fraction (not recorded which). These receptors originate from a male donor with ankylosing spondylitis. The CDR3 runs from the conserved cysteine through the conserved F or W. D genes are given only for firm matches. Size values are once, few and many counts, or a class for expanded clones, and some rows have none.

J gene: TRBJ2-3; clone size: NA; V gene: TRBV18; D gene: TRBD2; CDR3 DNA: TGTGCCAGCTCACCGTCGTCGGAGACCGGGACTAGAAGGGGGTTGGATACGCAGTATTTT; CDR3 protein: CASSPSSETGTRRGLDTQYF
J gene: TRBJ2-1; clone size: few; V gene: TRBV15; D gene: NA; CDR3 DNA: TGTGCCACCAGCAGAGAGACACCCGCCGCTAGCAATGAGCAGTTCTTC; CDR3 protein: CATSRETPAASNEQFF
J gene: TRBJ2-1; clone size: NA; V gene: TRBV5-1; D gene: NA; CDR3 DNA: TGCGCCAGCAGCCGGCAGGATCCCTACAATGAGCAGTTCTTC; CDR3 protein: CASSRQDPYNEQFF
J gene: TRBJ2-5; clone size: NA; V gene: TRBV12-3/TRBV12-4; D gene: NA; CDR3 DNA: TGTGCCAGCAGAAACAGGGCCCAAGAGACCCAGTACTTC; CDR3 protein: CASRNRAQETQYF
J gene: TRBJ2-1; clone size: many; V gene: TRBV15; D gene: NA; CDR3 DNA: TGTGCCACCAGCAGAGGATCTAGCGCCCCGGGTAATGAGCAGTTCTTC; CDR3 protein: CATSRGSSAPGNEQFF
J gene: TRBJ2-7; clone size: many; V gene: TRBV27; D gene: TRBD2; CDR3 DNA: TGTGCCAGCCGGACTAGCGGGAGTATCTACGAGCAGTACTTC; CDR3 protein: CASRTSGSIYEQYF
J gene: TRBJ2-7; clone size: NA; V gene: TRBV6-2/TRBV6-3; D gene: TRBD2; CDR3 DNA: TGTGCCAGCAGCTATCTAGCGGGAGGTACCTACGAGCAGTACTTC; CDR3 protein: CASSYLAGGTYEQYF
J gene: TRBJ2-4; clone size: many; V gene: TRBV12-3/TRBV12-4; D gene: TRBD2; CDR3 DNA: TGTGCCAGCAGTTTAGGGGACGGGAGGGCCGCCAAAAACATTCAGTACTTC; CDR3 protein: CASSLGDGRAAKNIQYF
J gene: TRBJ1-1; clone size: NA; V gene: TRBV4-3; D gene: NA; CDR3 DNA: TGCGCCAGCAGCCAAGATCGCGGAGGGTCGAACACTGAAGCTTTCTTT; CDR3 protein: CASSQDRGGSNTEAFF
J gene: TRBJ2-7; clone size: few; V gene: TRBV29-1; D gene: TRBD2; CDR3 DNA: TGCAGCGTCGAGGGACTAGCGGGAGGCGAGCAGTACTTC; CDR3 protein: CSVEGLAGGEQYF
J gene: TRBJ2-7; clone size: few; V gene: TRBV2; D gene: TRBD2; CDR3 DNA: TGTGCCAGCAGTTTAGCGGGCCCTCACGAGTACTGGGAGCAGTACTTC; CDR3 protein: CASSLAGPHEYWEQYF
J gene: TRBJ1-2; clone size: few; V gene: TRBV12-3/TRBV12-4; D gene: NA; CDR3 DNA: TGTGCCAGCAGTTTTTTGGCTCGCTACACCTTC; CDR3 protein: CASSFLARYTF
J gene: TRBJ1-5; clone size: few; V gene: TRBV2; D gene: NA; CDR3 DNA: TGTGCCAGCAGTGAATTTGCCTTGGACTGGAGCAATCAGCCCCAGCATTTT; CDR3 protein: CASSEFALDWSNQPQHF
J gene: TRBJ2-3; clone size: NA; V gene: TRBV2; D gene: NA; CDR3 DNA: TGTGCCAGCAGGGATCGTGCTGCGCCATTGACAGATACGCAGTATTTT; CDR3 protein: CASRDRAAPLTDTQYF
J gene: TRBJ2-5; clone size: many; V gene: TRBV12-3/TRBV12-4; D gene: NA; CDR3 DNA: TGTGCCAGCAGTTCCAGGGGCCGAGAGACCCAGTACTTC; CDR3 protein: CASSSRGRETQYF
J gene: TRBJ1-4; clone size: NA; V gene: TRBV6-1; D gene: NA; CDR3 DNA: NA; CDR3 protein: CASTPTGNEKLFFF
J gene: TRBJ2-2; clone size: NA; V gene: TRBV4-3; D gene: NA; CDR3 DNA: TGCGCCAGCAGCCAAGATATGGTGGACCACACCGGGGAGCTGTTTTTT; CDR3 protein: CASSQDMVDHTGELFF
J gene: TRBJ1-6; clone size: NA; V gene: TRBV27; D gene: TRBD1; CDR3 DNA: TGTGCCAGCAGTTTAGGGGACAGGCTGGGACCCCTCCACTTT; CDR3 protein: CASSLGDRLGPLHF
J gene: TRBJ2-7; clone size: NA; V gene: TRBV30; D gene: NA; CDR3 DNA: TGTGCCTGGAGTGTGGACGGGGGCCTCTACGAGCAGTACTTC; CDR3 protein: CAWSVDGGLYEQYF
J gene: TRBJ2-7; clone size: few; V gene: TRBV5-5; D gene: NA; CDR3 DNA: TGTGCCAGCAGCTTGGTCGGGGATTCAGGGGACGAGCAGTACTTC; CDR3 protein: CASSLVGDSGDEQYF
J gene: TRBJ2-7; clone size: NA; V gene: TRBV4-1; D gene: NA; CDR3 DNA: TGCGCCAGCAGCCAGGTCTCAGGGATTCCCTCCTACGAGCAGTACTTC; CDR3 protein: CASSQVSGIPSYEQYF
J gene: TRBJ1-5; clone size: NA; V gene: TRBV4-1; D gene: NA; CDR3 DNA: TGCGCCAGCAGCCAAGTACAGGGCCTTAACAATCAGCCCCAGCATTTT; CDR3 protein: CASSQVQGLNNQPQHF
J gene: TRBJ2-2; clone size: NA; V gene: TRBV24-1; D gene: NA; CDR3 DNA: TGTGCCACCACAGGGAACACCGGGGAGCTGTTTTTT; CDR3 protein: CATTGNTGELFF
J gene: TRBJ1-4; clone size: few; V gene: TRBV28; D gene: TRBD1; CDR3 DNA: TGTGCCAGCAGGTCACTACAGGGGGTTGCAACTAATGAAAAACTGTTTTTT; CDR3 protein: CASRSLQGVATNEKLFF
J gene: TRBJ2-6; clone size: few; V gene: TRBV6-5; D gene: NA; CDR3 DNA: TGTGCCAGCAGTTGGACACTCTCTGGGGCCAACGTCCTGACTTTC; CDR3 protein: CASSWTLSGANVLTF
J gene: TRBJ2-5; clone size: NA; V gene: TRBV15; D gene: NA; CDR3 DNA: TGTGCCACTTCGGAGGGGAACCAAGAGACCCAGTACTTC; CDR3 protein: CATSEGNQETQYF
J gene: TRBJ1-1; clone size: few; V gene: TRBV15; D gene: NA; CDR3 DNA: TGTGCCACCAGCTCCTCTGGTTTGAACACTGAAGCTTTCTTT; CDR3 protein: CATSSSGLNTEAFF
J gene: TRBJ2-2; clone size: many; V gene: TRBV4-1; D gene: TRBD2; CDR3 DNA: TGCGCCAGCAGCCCGAACCCCGGAGGGAGGGACACCGGGGAGCTGTTTTTT; CDR3 protein: CASSPNPGGRDTGELFF
J gene: TRBJ2-2; clone size: once; V gene: TRBV24-1; D gene: NA; CDR3 DNA: TGTGCCACCAGTGATTTGGGACAAGGGAACACCGGGGAGCTGTTTTTT; CDR3 protein: CATSDLGQGNTGELFF
J gene: TRBJ1-3; clone size: few; V gene: TRBV4-2; D gene: NA; CDR3 DNA: TGTGCCAGCAGCCAAGAGCCCCCGGGAGACTCTGGAAACACCATATATTTT; CDR3 protein: CASSQEPPGDSGNTIYF
J gene: TRBJ2-7; clone size: NA; V gene: TRBV10-3; D gene: NA; CDR3 DNA: TGTGCCATCAGTGACGACACCACCTACGAGCAGTACTTC; CDR3 protein: CAISDDTTYEQYF
J gene: TRBJ2-7; clone size: few; V gene: TRBV6-5; D gene: NA; CDR3 DNA: TGTGCCAGCAGTTATTCGGGGAGTGTCTACGAGCAGTACTTC; CDR3 protein: CASSYSGSVYEQYF
J gene: TRBJ2-7; clone size: NA; V gene: TRBV5-1; D gene: NA; CDR3 DNA: TGCGCCAGCAGCTTATTGGGCACGACCTACGAGCAGTACTTC; CDR3 protein: CASSLLGTTYEQYF
J gene: TRBJ1-5; clone size: few; V gene: TRBV27; D gene: TRBD1; CDR3 DNA: TGTGCCAGCAGTTTATTACCGGGACAGGGGGCATGGCAGCCCCAGCATTTT; CDR3 protein: CASSLLPGQGAWQPQHF
J gene: TRBJ2-7; clone size: NA; V gene: TRBV27; D gene: TRBD1; CDR3 DNA: TGTGCCAGCAGTTCATCCCCGGGACAGGGTTCCGTCTACGAGCAGTACTTC; CDR3 protein: CASSSSPGQGSVYEQYF
J gene: TRBJ2-7; clone size: NA; V gene: TRBV20-1; D gene: TRBD1; CDR3 DNA: TGCAGTGTCCCGGACAGGGCCACCTACGAGCAGTACTTC; CDR3 protein: CSVPDRATYEQYF
J gene: TRBJ2-3; clone size: many; V gene: TRBV12-3/TRBV12-4; D gene: NA; CDR3 DNA: TGTGCCAGCAGCCCCAACCCCACAGATACGCAGTATTTT; CDR3 protein: CASSPNPTDTQYF
J gene: TRBJ2-7; clone size: many; V gene: TRBV20-1; D gene: NA; CDR3 DNA: TGCAGTGCTAGTATGGACGCCTCCTACGAGCAGTACTTC; CDR3 protein: CSASMDASYEQYF